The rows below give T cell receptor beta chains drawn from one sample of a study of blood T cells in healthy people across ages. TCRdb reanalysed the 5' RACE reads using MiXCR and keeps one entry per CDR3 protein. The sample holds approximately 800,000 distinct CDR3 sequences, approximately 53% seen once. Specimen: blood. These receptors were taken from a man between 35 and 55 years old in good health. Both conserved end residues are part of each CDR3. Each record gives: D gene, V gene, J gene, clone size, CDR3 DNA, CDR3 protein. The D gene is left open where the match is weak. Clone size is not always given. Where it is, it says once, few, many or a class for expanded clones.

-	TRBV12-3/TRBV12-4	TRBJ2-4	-	TGTGCCAGCAGTCCTTATGCGCGCATTCAGTACTTC	CASSPYARIQYF
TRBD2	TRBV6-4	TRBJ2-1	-	TGTGCCAGCAGTGGACTAGCGGGAAACAATGAGCAGTTCTTC	CASSGLAGNNEQFF
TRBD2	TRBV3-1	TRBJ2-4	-	TGTGCCAGCAGGGGGACTAGCGGGAGGAGGGAGCAGTACTTC	CASRGTSGRREQYF
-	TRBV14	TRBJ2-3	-	TGTGCCAGCAGCCCAGTCAGAAGCACAGATACGCAGTATTTT	CASSPVRSTDTQYF
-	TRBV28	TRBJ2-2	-	TGTGCCAGCAGTTTCGGAGGGGCCGGATACACCGGGGAGCTGTTTTTT	CASSFGGAGYTGELFF
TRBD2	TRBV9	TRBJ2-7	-	TGTGCCAGCACCTCTAGCGGGGACGCCTACAATGAGCAGTACTTC	CASTSSGDAYNEQYF
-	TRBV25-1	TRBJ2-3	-	TGTGCCAGCAGTGAATATGGGGGGCAACTCACAGATACGCAGTATTTT	CASSEYGGQLTDTQYF
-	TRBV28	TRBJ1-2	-	TGTGCCAGCACCCTGAGCGTGGCGAGTGGCTACACCTTC	CASTLSVASGYTF
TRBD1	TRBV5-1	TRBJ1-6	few	TGCGCCAGCAGCATCGGACAGGGAGCAATACTCCACTTT	CASSIGQGAILHF
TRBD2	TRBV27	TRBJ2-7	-	TGTGCCAGCAGTCCGGGACTAGCGGGGGCTACTACCTACGAGCAGTACTTC	CASSPGLAGATTYEQYF
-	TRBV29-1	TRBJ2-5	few	TGCAGCGTTGGTAGCGCTGACAATGAGCAGTACTTC	CSVGSADNEQYF
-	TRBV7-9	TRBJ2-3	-	TGTGCCAGCAGCTTAGTTGCTAGACAAGATACGCAGTATTTT	CASSLVARQDTQYF
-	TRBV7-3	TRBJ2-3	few	TGTGCCAGCAGCTTAATTGGGGGGCTCACAGATACGCAGTATTTT	CASSLIGGLTDTQYF
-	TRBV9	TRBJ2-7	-	TGTGCCAGCAGCGTAGACAGCTCCTACAATGAGCAGTACTTC	CASSVDSSYNEQYF
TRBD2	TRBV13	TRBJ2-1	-	TGTGCCAGCAGCTTAGGCGGTAGCGGGGGCGATGAGCAGTTCTTC	CASSLGGSGGDEQFF
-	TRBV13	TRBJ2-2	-	TGTGCCAGCAGTGGGAGGAGCACCGGGGAGCTGTTTTTT	CASSGRSTGELFF
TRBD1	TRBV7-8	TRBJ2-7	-	TGTGCCAGCAGCTTGTCCGGGACAGGGGTTCACAATGAGCAGTACTTC	CASSLSGTGVHNEQYF
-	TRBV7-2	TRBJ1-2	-	TGTGCCAGCAGCTTTAGAGATAACTATGGCTACACCTTC	CASSFRDNYGYTF
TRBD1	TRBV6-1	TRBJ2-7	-	TGTGCCAGCAGGGATCCGGGACAGAGCAGCTCCTACGAGCAGTACTTC	CASRDPGQSSSYEQYF
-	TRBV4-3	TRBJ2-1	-	TGCGCCAGCAGCCAAGATCGAGGCGCTGGGGGGTACAATGAGCAGTTCTTC	CASSQDRGAGGYNEQFF
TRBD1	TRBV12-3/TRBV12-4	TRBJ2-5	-	TGTGCCAGCAGCGGAACAGGGGTAGAGACCCAGTACTTC	CASSGTGVETQYF
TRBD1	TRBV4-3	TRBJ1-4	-	TGCGCCAGCAGCCAAACAGGGGATTCTAATGAAAAACTGTTTTTT	CASSQTGDSNEKLFF
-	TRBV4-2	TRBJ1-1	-	TGTGCCAGCAGCCAAGAGGCAGGGGTGAACACTGAAGCTTTCTTT	CASSQEAGVNTEAFF
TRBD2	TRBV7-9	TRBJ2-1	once	TGTGCCAGCAGCTTGAATAGGGGGACTAGCGGATACAATGAGCAGTTCTTC	CASSLNRGTSGYNEQFF